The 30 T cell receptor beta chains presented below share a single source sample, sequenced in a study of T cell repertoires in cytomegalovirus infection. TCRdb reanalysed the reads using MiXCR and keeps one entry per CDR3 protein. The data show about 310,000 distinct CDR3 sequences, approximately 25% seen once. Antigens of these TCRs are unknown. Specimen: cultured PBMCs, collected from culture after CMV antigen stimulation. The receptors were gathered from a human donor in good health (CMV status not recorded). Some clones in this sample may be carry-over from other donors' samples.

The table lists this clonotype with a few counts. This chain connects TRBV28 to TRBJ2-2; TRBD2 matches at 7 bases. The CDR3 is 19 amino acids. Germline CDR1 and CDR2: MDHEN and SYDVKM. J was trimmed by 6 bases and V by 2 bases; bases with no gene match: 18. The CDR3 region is CASSLGSSLREFIAGELFF. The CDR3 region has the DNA TGTGCCAGCAGTTTAGGGTCTTCTTTGCGGGAGTTTATCGCCGGGGAGCTGTTTTTT.

The CDR3 DNA reads TGTGCCAGCCATTCGACTAGCGGACCCCCCACAGATACGCAGTATTTT. Translated, it gives CASHSTSGPPTDTQYF. The rearrangement links TRBV28 to TRBJ2-3, with TRBD2 identical over 9 bases. V gave up 8 bases and J gave up 2 bases; unmatched junction bases: 11. In germline, CDR1 is MDHEN, CDR2 SYDVKM. This CDR3 comprises 16 residues. Drawing the rest from reference TRBV28 and TRBJ2-3, the complete variable domain is DVKVTQSSRYLVKRTGEKVFLECVQDMDHENMFWYRQDPGLGLRLIYFSYDVKMKEKGDIPEGYSVSREKKERFSLILESASTNQTSMYLCASHSTSGPPTDTQYFGPGTRLTVL.

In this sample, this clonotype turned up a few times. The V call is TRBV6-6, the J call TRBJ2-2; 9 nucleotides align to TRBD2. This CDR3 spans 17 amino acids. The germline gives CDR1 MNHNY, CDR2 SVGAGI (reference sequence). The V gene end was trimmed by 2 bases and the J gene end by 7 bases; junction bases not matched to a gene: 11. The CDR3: CASSYNSGSPEIGELFF. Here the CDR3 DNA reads TGTGCCAGCAGTTACAATAGCGGGAGCCCGGAGATCGGGGAGCTGTTTTTT.

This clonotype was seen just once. CDR3 loop: CASSLRTAPSKLFF. CDR3 DNA: TGTGCCAGCAGCTTACGGACAGCCCCATCCAAACTGTTTTTT. The chain is built from TRBV7-9 and TRBJ1-4; D may be TRBD1 (6 bases). This CDR3 has 14 residues. V lost 2 bases to trimming and J lost 11 bases, with 15 bases between them. Germline CDR1 is SEHNR and CDR2 is FQNEAQ (reference sequence).

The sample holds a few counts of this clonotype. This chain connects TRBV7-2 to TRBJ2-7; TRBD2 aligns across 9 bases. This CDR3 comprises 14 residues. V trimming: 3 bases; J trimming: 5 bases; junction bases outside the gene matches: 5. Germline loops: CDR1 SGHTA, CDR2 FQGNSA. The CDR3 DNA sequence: TGTGCCAGCAGCTTCAGGGGGACTAGCAACGAGCAGTACTTC. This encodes CASSFRGTSNEQYF.

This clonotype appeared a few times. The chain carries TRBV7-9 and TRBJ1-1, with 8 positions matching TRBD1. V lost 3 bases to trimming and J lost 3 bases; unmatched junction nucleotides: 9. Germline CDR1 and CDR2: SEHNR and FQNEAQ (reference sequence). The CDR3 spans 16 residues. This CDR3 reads CASSFGQGFAYTEAFF. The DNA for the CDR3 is TGTGCCAGCAGCTTCGGACAGGGATTCGCGTACACTGAAGCTTTCTTT.

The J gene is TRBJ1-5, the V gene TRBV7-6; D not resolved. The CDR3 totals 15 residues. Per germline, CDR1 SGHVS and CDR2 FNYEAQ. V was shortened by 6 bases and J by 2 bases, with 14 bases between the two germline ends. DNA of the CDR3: TGTGCCAGCAGTTCTCCGGGAGCGGGCAATCAGCCCCAGCATTTT. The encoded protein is CASSSPGAGNQPQHF.

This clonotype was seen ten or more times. CDR3 sequence: CASSAWNTQETQYF. As DNA, the CDR3 is TGTGCCAGCAGCGCCTGGAACACGCAAGAGACCCAGTACTTC. The chain uses TRBV7-8 and TRBJ2-5, with D unclear. Germline V gene lookup returns CDR1 SGHVS and CDR2 FQNEAQ. V was cut by 5 bases and J by 2 bases, with 12 bases left in between. CDR3 length: 14 residues.

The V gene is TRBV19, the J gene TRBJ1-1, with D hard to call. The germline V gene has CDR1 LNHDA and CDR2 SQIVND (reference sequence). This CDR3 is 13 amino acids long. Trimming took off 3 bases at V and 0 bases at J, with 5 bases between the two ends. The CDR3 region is CASSMSLNTEAFF. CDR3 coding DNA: TGTGCCAGTAGTATGAGCTTGAACACTGAAGCTTTCTTT.

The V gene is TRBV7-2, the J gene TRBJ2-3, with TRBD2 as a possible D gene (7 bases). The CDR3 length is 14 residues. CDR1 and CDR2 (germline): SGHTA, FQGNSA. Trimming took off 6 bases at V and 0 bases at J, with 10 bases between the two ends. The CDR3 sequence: CASRRGPSTDTQYF. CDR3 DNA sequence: TGTGCCAGCAGGCGGGGGCCTAGCACAGATACGCAGTATTTT.

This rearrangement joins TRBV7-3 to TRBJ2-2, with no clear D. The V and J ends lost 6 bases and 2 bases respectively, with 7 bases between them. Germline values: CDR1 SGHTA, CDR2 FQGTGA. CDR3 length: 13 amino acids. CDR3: CASRVPNTGELFF. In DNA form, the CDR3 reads TGTGCCAGCAGGGTACCCAACACCGGGGAGCTGTTTTTT.

In nucleotides, the CDR3 is TGTGCCAGCAGTTTATTTTCAGGATCCAAAAACATTCAGTACTTC. Protein: CASSLFSGSKNIQYF. The chain joins TRBV28 to TRBJ2-4; no reliable D call. Germline values: CDR1 MDHEN, CDR2 SYDVKM. This CDR3 has 15 amino acids. The V and J ends lost 1 base and 2 bases respectively, with 9 bases between them.

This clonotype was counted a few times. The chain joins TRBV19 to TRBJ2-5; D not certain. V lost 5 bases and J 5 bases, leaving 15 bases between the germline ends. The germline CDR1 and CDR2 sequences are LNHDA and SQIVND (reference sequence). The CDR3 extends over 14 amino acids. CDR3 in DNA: TGTGCCAGTAGTCGAACAGAACTGGGGGAGACCCAGTACTTC. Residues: CASSRTELGETQYF.

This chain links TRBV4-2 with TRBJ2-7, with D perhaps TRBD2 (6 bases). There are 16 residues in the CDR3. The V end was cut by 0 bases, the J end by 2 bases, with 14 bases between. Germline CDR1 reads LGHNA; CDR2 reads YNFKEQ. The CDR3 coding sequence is TGTGCCAGCAGCCAAGAACTGGCGGGACCCACCTACGAGCAGTACTTC. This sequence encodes CASSQELAGPTYEQYF.

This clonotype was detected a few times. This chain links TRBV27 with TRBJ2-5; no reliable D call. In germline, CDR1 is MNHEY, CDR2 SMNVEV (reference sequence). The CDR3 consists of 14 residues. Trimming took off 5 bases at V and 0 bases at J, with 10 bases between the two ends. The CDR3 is CASSSRTNQETQYF. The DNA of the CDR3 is TGTGCCAGCAGTAGCAGGACGAACCAAGAGACCCAGTACTTC.

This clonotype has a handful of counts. The DNA of the CDR3 is TGTGCCAGCAGCCAAGAAGAGGGAGAGACCCAGTACTTC. Its translation is CASSQEEGETQYF. The gene calls are TRBV4-2 and TRBJ2-5; possible D gene TRBD2, 5 bases. CDR1 and CDR2 (germline): LGHNA, YNFKEQ. The CDR3 consists of 13 residues. The V end was cut by 0 bases, the J end by 4 bases, with 6 bases between.

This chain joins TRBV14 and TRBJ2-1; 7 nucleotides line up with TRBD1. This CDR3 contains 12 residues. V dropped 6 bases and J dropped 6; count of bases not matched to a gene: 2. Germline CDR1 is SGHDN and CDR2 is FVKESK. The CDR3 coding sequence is TGTGCCAGCAGACACAGGGGCAATGAGCAGTTCTTC. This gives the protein CASRHRGNEQFF.

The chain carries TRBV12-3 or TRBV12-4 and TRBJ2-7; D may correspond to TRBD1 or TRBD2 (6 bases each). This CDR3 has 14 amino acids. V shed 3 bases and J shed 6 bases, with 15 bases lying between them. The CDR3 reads CASSFVGRGGEQYF. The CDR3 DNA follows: TGTGCCAGCAGTTTCGTGGGCAGGGGAGGCGAGCAGTACTTC.

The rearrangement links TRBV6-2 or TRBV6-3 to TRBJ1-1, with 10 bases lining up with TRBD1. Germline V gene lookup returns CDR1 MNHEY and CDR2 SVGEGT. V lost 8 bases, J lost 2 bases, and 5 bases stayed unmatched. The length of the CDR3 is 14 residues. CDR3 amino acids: CASRRQGANTEAFF. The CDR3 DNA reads TGTGCCAGCCGTAGACAGGGGGCCAACACTGAAGCTTTCTTT.

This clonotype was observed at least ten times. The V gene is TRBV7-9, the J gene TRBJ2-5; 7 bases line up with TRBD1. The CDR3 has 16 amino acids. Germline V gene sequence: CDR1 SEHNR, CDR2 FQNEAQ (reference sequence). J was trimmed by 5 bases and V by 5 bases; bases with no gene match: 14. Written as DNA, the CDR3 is TGTGCCAGCAGCCCGCCTTGGGACAGCCAGGAGGAGACCCAGTACTTC. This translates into CASSPPWDSQEETQYF.

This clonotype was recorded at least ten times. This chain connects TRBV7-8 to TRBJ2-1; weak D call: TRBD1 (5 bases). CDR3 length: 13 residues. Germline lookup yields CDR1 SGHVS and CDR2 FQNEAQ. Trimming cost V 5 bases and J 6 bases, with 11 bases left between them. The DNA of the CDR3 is TGTGCCAGCAGCATACAGGAGACCAATGAGCAGTTCTTC. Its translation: CASSIQETNEQFF.

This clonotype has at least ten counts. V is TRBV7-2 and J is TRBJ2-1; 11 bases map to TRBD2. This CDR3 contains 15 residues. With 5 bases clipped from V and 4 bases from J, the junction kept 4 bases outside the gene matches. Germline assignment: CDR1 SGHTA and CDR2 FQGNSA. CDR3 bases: TGTGCCAGCAGCGCCGGGACTAGCGGTTACAATGAGCAGTTCTTC. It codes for CASSAGTSGYNEQFF.

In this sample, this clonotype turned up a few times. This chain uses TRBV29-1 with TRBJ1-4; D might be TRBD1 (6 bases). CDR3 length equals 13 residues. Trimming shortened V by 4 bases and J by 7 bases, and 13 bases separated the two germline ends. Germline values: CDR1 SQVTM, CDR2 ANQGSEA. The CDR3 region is CSVAGGFGEKLFF. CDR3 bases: TGCAGCGTTGCGGGGGGCTTTGGTGAAAAACTGTTTTTT.

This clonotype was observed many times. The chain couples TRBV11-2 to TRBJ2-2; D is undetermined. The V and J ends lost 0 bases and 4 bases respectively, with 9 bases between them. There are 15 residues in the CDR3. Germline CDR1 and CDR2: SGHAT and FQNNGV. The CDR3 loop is CASSLDPVRTGELFF. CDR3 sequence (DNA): TGTGCCAGCAGCTTAGACCCAGTCCGCACCGGGGAGCTGTTTTTT.

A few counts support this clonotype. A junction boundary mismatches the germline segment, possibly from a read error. The CDR3 DNA reads TGTGCCAGCAGCTTGTCGTCGCTCAAGTATATATTC. Protein product: CASSLSSLKYIF. This rearrangement joins TRBV7-2 to TRBJ2-1; D is undetermined. Germline CDR1 and CDR2: SGHTA and FQGNSA. The CDR3 covers 12 residues.

This CDR3 is CSARANSGSSEQFF. The DNA for the CDR3 is TGCAGTGCTAGAGCGAATAGCGGGAGCAGCGAGCAGTTCTTC. The chain joins TRBV20-1 to TRBJ2-1; 9 bases are a match to TRBD2. Per the germline V gene, CDR1 is DFQATT and CDR2 is SNEGSKA (reference sequence). The CDR3 has 14 amino acids. The junction had 8 bases not matched to a gene; V was cut back by 1 base and J by 10 bases.

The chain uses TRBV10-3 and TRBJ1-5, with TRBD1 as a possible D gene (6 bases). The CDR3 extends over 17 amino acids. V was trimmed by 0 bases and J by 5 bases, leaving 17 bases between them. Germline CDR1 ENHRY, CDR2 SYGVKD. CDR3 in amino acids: CAISESGGQGKYQPQHF. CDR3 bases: TGTGCCATCAGTGAGTCAGGGGGGCAAGGGAAGTATCAGCCCCAGCATTTT.

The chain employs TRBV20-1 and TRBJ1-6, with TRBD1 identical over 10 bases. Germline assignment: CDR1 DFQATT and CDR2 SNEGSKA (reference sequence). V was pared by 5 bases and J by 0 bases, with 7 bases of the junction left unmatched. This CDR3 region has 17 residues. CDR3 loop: CSALRDRGSSYNSPLHF. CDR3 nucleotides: TGCAGTGCTCTCCGGGACAGGGGAAGCTCCTATAATTCACCCCTCCACTTT.

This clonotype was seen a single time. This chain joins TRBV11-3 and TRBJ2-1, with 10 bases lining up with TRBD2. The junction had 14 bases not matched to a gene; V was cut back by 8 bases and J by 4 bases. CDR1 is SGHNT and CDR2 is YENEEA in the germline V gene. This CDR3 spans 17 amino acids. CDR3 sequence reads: CASGRSREREGYNEQFF. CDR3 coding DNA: TGTGCCAGCGGCCGGTCGCGGGAGCGGGAGGGTTACAATGAGCAGTTCTTC.

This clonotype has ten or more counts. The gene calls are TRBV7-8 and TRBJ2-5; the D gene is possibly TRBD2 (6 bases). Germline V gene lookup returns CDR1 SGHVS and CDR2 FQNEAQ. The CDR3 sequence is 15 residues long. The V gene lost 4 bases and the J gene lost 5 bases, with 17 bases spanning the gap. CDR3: CASSSYPGTWETQYF. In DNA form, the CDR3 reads TGTGCCAGCAGCTCGTATCCAGGGACTTGGGAGACCCAGTACTTC.